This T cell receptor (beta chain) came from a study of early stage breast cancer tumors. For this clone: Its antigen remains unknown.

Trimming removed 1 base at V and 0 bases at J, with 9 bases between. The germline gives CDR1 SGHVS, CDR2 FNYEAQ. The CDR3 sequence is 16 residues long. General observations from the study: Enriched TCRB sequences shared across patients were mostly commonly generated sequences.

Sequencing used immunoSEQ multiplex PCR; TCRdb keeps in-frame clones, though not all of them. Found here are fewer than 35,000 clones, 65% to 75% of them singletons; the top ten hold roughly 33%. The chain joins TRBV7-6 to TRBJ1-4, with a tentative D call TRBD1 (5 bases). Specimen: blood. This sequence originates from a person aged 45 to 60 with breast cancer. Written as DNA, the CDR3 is TGTGCCAGCAGCTTAGGGGGACGGTCAACTAATGAAAAACTGTTTTTT. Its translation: CASSLGGRSTNEKLFF.